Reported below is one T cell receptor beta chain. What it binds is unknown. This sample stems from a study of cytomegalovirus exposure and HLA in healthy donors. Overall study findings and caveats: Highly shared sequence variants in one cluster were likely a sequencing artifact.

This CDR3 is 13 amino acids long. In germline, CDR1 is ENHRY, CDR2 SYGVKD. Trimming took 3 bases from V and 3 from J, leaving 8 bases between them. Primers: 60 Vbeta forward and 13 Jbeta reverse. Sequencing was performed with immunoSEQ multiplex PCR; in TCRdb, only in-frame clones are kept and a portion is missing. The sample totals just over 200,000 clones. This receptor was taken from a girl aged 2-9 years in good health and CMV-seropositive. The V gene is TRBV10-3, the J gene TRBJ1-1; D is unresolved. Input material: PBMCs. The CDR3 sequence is CAISDEGDTEAFF. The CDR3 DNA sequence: TGTGCCATCAGTGACGAGGGAGACACTGAAGCTTTCTTT.